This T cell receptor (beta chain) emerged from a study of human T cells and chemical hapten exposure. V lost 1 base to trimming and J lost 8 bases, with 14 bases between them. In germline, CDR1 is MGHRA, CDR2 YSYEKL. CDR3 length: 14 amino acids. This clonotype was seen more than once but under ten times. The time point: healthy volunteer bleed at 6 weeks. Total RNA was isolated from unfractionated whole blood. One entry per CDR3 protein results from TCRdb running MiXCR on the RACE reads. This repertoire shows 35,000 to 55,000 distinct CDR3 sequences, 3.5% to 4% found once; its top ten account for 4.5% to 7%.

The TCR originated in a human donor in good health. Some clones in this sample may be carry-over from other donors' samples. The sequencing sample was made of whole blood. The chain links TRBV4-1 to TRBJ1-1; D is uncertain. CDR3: CASSQGPVGVEAFF. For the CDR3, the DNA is TGCGCCAGCAGCCAAGGACCGGTTGGAGTAGAAGCTTTCTTT.